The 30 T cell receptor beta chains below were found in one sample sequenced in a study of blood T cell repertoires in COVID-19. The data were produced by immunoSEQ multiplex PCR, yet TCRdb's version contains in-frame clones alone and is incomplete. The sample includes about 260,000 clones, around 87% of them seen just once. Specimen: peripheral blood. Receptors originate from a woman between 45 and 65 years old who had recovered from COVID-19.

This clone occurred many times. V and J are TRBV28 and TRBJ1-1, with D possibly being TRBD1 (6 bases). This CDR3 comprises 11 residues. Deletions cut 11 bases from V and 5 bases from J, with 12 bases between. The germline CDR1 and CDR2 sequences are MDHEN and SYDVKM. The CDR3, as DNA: TGTGCCGCTGGGACAAGAACTGAAGCTTTCTTT. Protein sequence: CAAGTRTEAFF.

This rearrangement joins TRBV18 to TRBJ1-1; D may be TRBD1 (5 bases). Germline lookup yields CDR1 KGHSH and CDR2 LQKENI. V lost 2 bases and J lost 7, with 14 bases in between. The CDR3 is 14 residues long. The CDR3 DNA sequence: TGTGCCAGCTCACCATACGTGCAGCAGGGTGAAGCTTTCTTT. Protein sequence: CASSPYVQQGEAFF.

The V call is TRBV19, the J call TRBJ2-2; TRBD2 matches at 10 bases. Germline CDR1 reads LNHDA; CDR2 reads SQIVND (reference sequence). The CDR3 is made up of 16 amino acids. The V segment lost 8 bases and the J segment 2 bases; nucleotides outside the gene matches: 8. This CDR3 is CASLSRTSGNTGELFF. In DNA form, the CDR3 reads TGTGCCAGTCTATCACGGACTAGCGGTAACACCGGGGAGCTGTTTTTT.

Here the CDR3 DNA reads TGTGCCAGCAGTTGGACTAGCGGGGGGTCCACAGATACGCAGTATTTT. Translating gives CASSWTSGGSTDTQYF. The gene calls are TRBV2 and TRBJ2-3, with 14 positions matching TRBD2. CDR3 size: 16 residues. The trim removed 5 bases at V and 2 bases at J, leaving 3 bases unmatched. CDR1 and CDR2 from the germline V gene are SNHLY and FYNNEI.

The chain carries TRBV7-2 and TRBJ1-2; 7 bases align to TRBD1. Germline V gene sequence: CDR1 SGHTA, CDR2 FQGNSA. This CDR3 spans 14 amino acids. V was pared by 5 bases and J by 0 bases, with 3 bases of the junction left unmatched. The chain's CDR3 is CASSQGTANYGYTF. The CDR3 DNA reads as TGTGCCAGCAGCCAAGGGACAGCTAACTATGGCTACACCTTC.

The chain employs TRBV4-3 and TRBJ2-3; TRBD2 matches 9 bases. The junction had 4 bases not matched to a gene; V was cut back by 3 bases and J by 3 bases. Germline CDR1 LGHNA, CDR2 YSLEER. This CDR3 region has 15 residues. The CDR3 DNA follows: TGCGCCAGCAGCCATGGACTAGCGCGAACAGATACGCAGTATTTT. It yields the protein CASSHGLARTDTQYF.

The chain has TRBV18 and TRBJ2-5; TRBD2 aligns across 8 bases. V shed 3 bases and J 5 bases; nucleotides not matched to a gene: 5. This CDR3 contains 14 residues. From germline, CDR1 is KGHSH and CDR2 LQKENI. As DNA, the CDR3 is TGTGCCAGCTCACCGGGACTAGTAGGGGAGACCCAGTACTTC. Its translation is CASSPGLVGETQYF.

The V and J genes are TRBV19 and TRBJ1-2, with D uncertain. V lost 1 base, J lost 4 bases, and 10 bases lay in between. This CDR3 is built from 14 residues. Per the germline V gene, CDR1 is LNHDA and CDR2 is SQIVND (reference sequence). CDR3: CASSIVVSSYGYTF. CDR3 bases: TGTGCCAGTAGTATAGTAGTTAGTTCCTATGGCTACACCTTC.

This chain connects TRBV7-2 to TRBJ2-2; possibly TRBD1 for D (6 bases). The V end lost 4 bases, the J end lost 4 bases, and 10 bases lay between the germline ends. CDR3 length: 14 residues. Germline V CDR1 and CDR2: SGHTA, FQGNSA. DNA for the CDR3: TGTGCCAGCAGCTCTTTCAGGGGCACCGGGGAGCTGTTTTTT. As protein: CASSSFRGTGELFF. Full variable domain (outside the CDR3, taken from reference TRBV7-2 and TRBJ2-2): GAGVSQSPSNKVTEKGKDVELRCDPISGHTALYWYRQSLGQGLEFLIYFQGNSAPDKSGLPSDRFSAERTGGSVSTLTIQRTQQEDSAVYLCASSSFRGTGELFFGEGSRLTVL.

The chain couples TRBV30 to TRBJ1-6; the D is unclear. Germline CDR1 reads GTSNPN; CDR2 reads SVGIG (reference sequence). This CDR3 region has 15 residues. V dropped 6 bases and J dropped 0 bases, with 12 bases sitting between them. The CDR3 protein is CACPGGSSYNSPLHF. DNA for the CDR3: TGTGCCTGCCCTGGCGGGAGCTCCTATAATTCACCCCTCCACTTT.

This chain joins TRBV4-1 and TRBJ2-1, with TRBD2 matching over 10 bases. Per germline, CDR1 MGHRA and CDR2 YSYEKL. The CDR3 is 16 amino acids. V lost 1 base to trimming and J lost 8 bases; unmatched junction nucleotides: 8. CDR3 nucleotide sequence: TGCGCCAGCAGCCAAGGGATTAGCGGGAGGATCGATGAGCAGTTCTTC. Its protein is CASSQGISGRIDEQFF.

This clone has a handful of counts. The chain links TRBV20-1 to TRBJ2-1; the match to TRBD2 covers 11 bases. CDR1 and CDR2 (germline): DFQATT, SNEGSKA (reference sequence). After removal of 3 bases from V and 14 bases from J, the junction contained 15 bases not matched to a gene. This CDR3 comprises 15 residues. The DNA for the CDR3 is TGCAGTGCTAGTCTTGGGCTAGCGGGGGGCCCGGGGGAGTTCTTC. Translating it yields CSASLGLAGGPGEFF.

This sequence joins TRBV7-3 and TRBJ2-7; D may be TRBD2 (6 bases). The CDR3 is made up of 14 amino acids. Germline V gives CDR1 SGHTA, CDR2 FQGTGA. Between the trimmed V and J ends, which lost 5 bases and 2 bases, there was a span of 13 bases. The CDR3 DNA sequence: TGTGCCAGCAGCACCGGGACTGCCCCCTACGAGCAGTACTTC. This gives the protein CASSTGTAPYEQYF.

In DNA form, the CDR3 reads TGTGCCAGCTTCCATGACAGGAACACTGAAGCTTTCTTT. Translating it yields CASFHDRNTEAFF. This chain uses TRBV18 with TRBJ1-1, with D tentatively TRBD1 (5 bases). The CDR3 spans 13 residues. The germline CDR1 and CDR2 sequences are KGHSH and LQKENI. The V gene lost 7 bases and the J gene lost 1 base, with 10 bases spanning the gap.

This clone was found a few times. CDR3 DNA: TGTGCCAGCAGCTGGGACACGCTTGCGTCCTATGGCTACACCTTC. This encodes CASSWDTLASYGYTF. The chain couples TRBV5-6 to TRBJ1-2, with D possibly being TRBD1 (6 bases). The CDR3 runs 15 residues. V was trimmed by 3 bases and J by 4 bases, leaving 16 bases between them. Germline CDR1 reads SGHDT; CDR2 reads YYEEEE. Full variable domain (outside the CDR3, taken from reference TRBV5-6 and TRBJ1-2): DAGVTQSPTHLIKTRGQQVTLRCSPKSGHDTVSWYQQALGQGPQFIFQYYEEEERQRGNFPDRFSGHQFPNYSSELNVNALLLGDSALYLCASSWDTLASYGYTFGSGTRLTVV.

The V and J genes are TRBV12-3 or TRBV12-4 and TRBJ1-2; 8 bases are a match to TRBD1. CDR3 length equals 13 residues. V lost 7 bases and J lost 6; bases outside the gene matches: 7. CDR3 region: CASTRQGRDGYTF. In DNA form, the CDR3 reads TGTGCCAGCACCAGACAGGGGCGGGATGGCTACACCTTC.

For the CDR3, the DNA is TGTGCCAGCAGCGTAGAGGGACTTAACACCGGGGAGCTGTTTTTT. This encodes CASSVEGLNTGELFF. This sequence joins TRBV9 and TRBJ2-2; D may be TRBD2 (6 bases). Germline CDR1 is SGDLS and CDR2 is YYNGEE. Trimming took 0 bases from V and 2 from J, leaving 8 bases between them. The CDR3 extends over 15 amino acids.

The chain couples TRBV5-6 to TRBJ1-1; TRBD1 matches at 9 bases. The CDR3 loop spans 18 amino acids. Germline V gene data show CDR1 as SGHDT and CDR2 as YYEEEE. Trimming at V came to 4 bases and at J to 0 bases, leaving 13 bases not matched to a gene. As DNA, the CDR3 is TGTGCCAGCAGCCCGGGACAGGGTAGCTCGTGGATGAACACTGAAGCTTTCTTT. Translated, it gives CASSPGQGSSWMNTEAFF.

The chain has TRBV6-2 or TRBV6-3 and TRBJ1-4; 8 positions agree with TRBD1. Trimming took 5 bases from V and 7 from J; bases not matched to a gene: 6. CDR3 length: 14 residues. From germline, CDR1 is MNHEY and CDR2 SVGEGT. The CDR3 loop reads CASSRRDRGEKLFF. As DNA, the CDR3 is TGTGCCAGCAGTCGGCGCGACAGGGGTGAAAAACTGTTTTTT.

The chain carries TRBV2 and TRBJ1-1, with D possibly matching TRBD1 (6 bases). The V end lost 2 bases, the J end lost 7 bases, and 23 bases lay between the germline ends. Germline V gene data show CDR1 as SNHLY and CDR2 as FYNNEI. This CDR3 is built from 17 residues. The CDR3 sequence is CASSEPLTGTFGHEAFF. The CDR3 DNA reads TGTGCCAGCAGTGAACCCCTGACAGGCACTTTTGGCCATGAAGCTTTCTTT.

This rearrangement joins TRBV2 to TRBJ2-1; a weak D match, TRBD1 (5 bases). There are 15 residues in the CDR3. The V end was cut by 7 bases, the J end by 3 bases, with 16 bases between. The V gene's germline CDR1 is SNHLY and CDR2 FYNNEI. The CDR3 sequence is CASTSGHRFYNEQFF. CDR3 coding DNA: TGTGCCAGCACCTCCGGACACCGATTCTACAATGAGCAGTTCTTC. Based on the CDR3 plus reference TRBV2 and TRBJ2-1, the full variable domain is EPEVTQTPSHQVTQMGQEVILRCVPISNHLYFYWYRQILGQKVEFLVSFYNNEISEKSEIFDDQFSVERPDGSNFTLKIRSTKLEDSAMYFCASTSGHRFYNEQFFGPGTRLTVL.

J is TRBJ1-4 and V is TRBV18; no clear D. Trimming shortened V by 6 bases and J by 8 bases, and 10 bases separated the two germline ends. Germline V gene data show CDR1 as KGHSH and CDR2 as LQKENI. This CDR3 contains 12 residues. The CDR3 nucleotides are TGTGCCAGCTCCCGACCCGGGGAAAAACTGTTTTTT. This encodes CASSRPGEKLFF.

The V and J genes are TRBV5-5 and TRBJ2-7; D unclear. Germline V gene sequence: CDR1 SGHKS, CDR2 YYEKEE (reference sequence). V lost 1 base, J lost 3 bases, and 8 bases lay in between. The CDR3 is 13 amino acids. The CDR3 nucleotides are TGTGCCAGCAGCTTGTCCAGTGTCTACGAGCAGTACTTC. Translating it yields CASSLSSVYEQYF.

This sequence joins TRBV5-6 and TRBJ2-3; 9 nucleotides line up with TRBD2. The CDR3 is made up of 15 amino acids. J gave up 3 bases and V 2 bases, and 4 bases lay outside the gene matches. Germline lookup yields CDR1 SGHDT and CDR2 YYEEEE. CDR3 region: CASSFATSGTDTQYF. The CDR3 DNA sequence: TGTGCCAGCAGCTTCGCGACTAGCGGAACAGATACGCAGTATTTT.

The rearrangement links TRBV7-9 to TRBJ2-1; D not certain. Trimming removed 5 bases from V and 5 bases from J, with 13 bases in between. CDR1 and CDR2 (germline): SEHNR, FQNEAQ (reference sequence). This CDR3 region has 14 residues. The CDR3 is CASSLGSHHNEQFF. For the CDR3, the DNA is TGTGCCAGCAGCCTCGGTAGCCATCACAATGAGCAGTTCTTC.

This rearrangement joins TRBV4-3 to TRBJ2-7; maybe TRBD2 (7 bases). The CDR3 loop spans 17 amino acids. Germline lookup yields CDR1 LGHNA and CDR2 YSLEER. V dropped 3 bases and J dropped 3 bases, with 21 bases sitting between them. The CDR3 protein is CASSQYGIGGAVYEQYF. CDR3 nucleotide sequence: TGCGCCAGCAGCCAGTACGGTATTGGGGGGGCGGTCTACGAGCAGTACTTC.

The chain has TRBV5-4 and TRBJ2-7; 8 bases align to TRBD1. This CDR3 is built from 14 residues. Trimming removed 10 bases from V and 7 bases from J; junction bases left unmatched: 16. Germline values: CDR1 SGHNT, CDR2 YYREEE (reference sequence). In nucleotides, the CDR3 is TGTGCCTTTACCCACTGGACAGGGACGAAAGAGCAGTACTTC. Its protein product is CAFTHWTGTKEQYF.

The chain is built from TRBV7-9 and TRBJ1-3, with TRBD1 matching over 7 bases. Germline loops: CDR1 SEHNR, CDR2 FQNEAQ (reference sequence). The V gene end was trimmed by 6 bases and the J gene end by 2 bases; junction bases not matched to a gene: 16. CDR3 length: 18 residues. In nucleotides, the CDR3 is TGTGCCAGCAGGGGGTCCGCGCTCCAACAGGGGACTGGAAACACCATATATTTT. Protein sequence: CASRGSALQQGTGNTIYF.

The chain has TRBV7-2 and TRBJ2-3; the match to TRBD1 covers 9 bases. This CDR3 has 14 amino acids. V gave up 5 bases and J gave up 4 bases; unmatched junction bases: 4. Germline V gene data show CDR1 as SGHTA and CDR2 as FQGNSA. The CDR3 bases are TGTGCCAGCAGCCGGGACAGGGTGGCAGATACGCAGTATTTT. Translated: CASSRDRVADTQYF. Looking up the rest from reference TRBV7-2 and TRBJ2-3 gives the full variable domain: GAGVSQSPSNKVTEKGKDVELRCDPISGHTALYWYRQSLGQGLEFLIYFQGNSAPDKSGLPSDRFSAERTGGSVSTLTIQRTQQEDSAVYLCASSRDRVADTQYFGPGTRLTVL.

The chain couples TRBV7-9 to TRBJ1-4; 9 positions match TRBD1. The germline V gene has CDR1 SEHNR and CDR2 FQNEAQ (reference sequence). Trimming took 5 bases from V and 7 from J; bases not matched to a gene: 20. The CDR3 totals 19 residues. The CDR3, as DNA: TGTGCCAGCAGCCGACGGCTGGGGACAGGGAATGTCGCGAGTGAAAAACTGTTTTTT. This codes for CASSRRLGTGNVASEKLFF.